This TCR beta chain was recorded in a study of T cell responses to AZD1222 COVID-19 vaccine. Study results and caveats: A reported finding is that nearly half of spike-specific TCRs target unmutated variant regions. A mostly white British donor set with more females was recruited, and clonal diversity was possibly underestimated.

The table came from immunoSEQ multiplex PCR; TCRdb's copy has only in-frame clones and leaves some out. The table lists approximately 65,000 clones, about three quarters of them singletons. This clone was picked up one time. Its specificity is not known. The CDR3 loop spans 14 amino acids. Specimen: peripheral blood, collected on day 0 of AZD1222 vaccination. The source of this sequence is an adult in good health. The chain is built from TRBV21-1 and TRBJ2-5. TRBV21-1 is a documented pseudogene. The DNA for the CDR3 is TGTGCCAGCAGCCGAGGGGCTTTCTGGGAGACCCAGTACTTC. It specifies CASSRGAFWETQYF.